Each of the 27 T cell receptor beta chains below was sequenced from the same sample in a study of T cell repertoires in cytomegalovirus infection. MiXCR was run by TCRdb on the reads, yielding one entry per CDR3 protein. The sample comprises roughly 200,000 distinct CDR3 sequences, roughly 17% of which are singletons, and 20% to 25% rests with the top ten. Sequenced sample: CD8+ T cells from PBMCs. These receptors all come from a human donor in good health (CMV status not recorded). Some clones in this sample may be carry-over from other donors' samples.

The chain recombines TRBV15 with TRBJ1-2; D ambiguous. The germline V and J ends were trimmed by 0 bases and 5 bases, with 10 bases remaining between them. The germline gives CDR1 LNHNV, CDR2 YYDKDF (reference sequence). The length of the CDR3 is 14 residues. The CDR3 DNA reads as TGTGCCACCAGCAGAGATAGGTCCGATTATGGCTACACCTTC. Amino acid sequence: CATSRDRSDYGYTF. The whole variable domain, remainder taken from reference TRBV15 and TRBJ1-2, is DAMVIQNPRYQVTQFGKPVTLSCSQTLNHNVMYWYQQKSSQAPKLLFHYYDKDFNNEADTPDNFQSRRPNTSFCFLDIRSPGLGDTAMYLCATSRDRSDYGYTFGSGTRLTVV.

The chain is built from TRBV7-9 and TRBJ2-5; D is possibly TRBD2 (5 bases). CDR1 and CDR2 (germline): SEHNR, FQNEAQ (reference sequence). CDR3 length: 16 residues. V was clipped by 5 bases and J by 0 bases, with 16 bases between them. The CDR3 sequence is CASSTPLEGNQETQYF. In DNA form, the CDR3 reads TGTGCCAGCAGCACTCCCTTAGAGGGAAACCAAGAGACCCAGTACTTC.

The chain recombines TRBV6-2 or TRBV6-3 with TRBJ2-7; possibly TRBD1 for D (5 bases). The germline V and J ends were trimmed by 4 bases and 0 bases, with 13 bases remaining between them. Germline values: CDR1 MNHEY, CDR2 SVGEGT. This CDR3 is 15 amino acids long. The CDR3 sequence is CASSSPSTVSYEQYF. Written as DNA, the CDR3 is TGTGCCAGCAGTTCCCCGTCGACAGTCTCCTACGAGCAGTACTTC.

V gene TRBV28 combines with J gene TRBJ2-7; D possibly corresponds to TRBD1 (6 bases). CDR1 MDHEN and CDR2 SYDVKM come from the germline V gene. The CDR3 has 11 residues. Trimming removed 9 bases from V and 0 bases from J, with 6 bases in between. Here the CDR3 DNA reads TGTGCCAGAGGGGGCTCCTACGAGCAGTACTTC. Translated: CARGGSYEQYF.

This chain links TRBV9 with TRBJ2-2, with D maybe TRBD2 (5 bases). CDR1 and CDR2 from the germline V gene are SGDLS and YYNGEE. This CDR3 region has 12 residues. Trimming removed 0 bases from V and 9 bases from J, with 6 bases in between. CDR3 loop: CASSVGGRELFF. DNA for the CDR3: TGTGCCAGCAGCGTAGGAGGGAGGGAGCTGTTTTTT.

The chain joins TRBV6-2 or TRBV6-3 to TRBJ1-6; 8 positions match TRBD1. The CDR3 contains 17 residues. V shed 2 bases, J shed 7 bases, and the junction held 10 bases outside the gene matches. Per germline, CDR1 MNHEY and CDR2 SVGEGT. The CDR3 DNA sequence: TGTGCCAGCAGTTACCTACGGACAGGGACCGGGAATTCACCCCTCCACTTT. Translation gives CASSYLRTGTGNSPLHF.

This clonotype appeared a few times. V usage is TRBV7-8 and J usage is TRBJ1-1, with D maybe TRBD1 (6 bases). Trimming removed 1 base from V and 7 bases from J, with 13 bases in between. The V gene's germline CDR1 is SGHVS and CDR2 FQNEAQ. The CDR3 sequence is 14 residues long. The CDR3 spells CASSLGGGQLEAFF. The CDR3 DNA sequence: TGTGCCAGCAGCTTAGGGGGAGGACAGCTTGAAGCTTTCTTT.

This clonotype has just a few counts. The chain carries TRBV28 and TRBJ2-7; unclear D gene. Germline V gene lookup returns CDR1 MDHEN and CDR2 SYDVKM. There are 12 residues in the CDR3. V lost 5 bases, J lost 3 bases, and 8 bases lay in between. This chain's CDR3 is CASSPLNYEQYF. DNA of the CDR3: TGTGCCAGCAGTCCACTGAACTACGAGCAGTACTTC. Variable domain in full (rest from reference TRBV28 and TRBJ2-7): DVKVTQSSRYLVKRTGEKVFLECVQDMDHENMFWYRQDPGLGLRLIYFSYDVKMKEKGDIPEGYSVSREKKERFSLILESASTNQTSMYLCASSPLNYEQYFGPGTRLTVT.

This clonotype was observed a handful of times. This chain's CDR3 is CASSLYGQGARTGELFF. CDR3 DNA: TGTGCCAGCAGCTTGTACGGACAGGGGGCGCGCACCGGGGAGCTGTTTTTT. The chain couples TRBV7-6 to TRBJ2-2; 11 nucleotides agree with TRBD1. The CDR3 consists of 17 residues. CDR1 and CDR2 from the germline V gene are SGHVS and FNYEAQ. The V segment lost 3 bases and the J segment 4 bases; nucleotides outside the gene matches: 7.

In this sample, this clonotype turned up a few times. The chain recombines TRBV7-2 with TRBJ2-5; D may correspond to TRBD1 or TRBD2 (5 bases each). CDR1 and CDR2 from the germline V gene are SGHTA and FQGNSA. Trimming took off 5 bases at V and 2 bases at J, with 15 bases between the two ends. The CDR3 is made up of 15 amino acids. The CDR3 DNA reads TGTGCCAGCAGCGAGTCCTGGGGGAAACAAGAGACCCAGTACTTC. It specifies CASSESWGKQETQYF.

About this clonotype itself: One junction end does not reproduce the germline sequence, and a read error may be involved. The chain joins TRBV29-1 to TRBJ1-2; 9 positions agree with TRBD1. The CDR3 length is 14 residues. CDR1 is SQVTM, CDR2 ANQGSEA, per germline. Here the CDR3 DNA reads TGCAGCGCGAGACCAGGGACAGGGATCGCAGGCTTCGCCTTC. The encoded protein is CSARPGTGIAGFAF. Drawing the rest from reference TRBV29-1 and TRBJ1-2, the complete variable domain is SAVISQKPSRDICQRGTSLTIQCQVDSQVTMMFWYRQQPGQSLTLIATANQGSEATYESGFVIDKFPISRPNLTFSTLTVSNMSPEDSSIYLCSARPGTGIAGFAFGSGTRLTVV.

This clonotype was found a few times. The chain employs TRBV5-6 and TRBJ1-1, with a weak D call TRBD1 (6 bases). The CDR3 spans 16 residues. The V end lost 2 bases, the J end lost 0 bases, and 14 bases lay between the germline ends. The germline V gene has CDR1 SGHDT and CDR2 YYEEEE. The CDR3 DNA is TGTGCCAGCAGCTTTGCAGGGGCGATCATGAACACTGAAGCTTTCTTT. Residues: CASSFAGAIMNTEAFF. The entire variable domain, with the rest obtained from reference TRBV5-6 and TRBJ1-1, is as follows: DAGVTQSPTHLIKTRGQQVTLRCSPKSGHDTVSWYQQALGQGPQFIFQYYEEEERQRGNFPDRFSGHQFPNYSSELNVNALLLGDSALYLCASSFAGAIMNTEAFFGQGTRLTVV.

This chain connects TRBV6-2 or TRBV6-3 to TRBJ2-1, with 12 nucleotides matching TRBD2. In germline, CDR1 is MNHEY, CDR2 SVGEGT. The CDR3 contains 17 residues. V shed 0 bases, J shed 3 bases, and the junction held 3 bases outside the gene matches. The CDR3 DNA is TGTGCCAGCAGTTACTCGAGACTAGCGGGGGTCTACAATGAGCAGTTCTTC. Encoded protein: CASSYSRLAGVYNEQFF.

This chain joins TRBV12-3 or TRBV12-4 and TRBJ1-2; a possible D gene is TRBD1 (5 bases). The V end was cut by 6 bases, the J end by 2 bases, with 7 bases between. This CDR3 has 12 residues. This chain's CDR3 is CASRGVNYGYTF. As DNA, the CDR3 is TGTGCCAGCAGGGGGGTCAACTATGGCTACACCTTC.

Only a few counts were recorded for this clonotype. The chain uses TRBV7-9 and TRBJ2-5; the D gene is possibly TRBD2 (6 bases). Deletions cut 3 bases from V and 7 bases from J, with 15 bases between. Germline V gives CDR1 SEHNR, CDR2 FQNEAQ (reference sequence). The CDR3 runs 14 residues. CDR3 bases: TGTGCCAGCAGCTTCGTCGAGGAGGGGAGGACCCAGTACTTC. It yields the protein CASSFVEEGRTQYF.

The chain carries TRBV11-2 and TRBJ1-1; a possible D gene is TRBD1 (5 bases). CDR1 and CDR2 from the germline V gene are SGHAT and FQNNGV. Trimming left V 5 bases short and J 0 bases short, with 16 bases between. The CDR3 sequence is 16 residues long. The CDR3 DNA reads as TGTGCCAGCAGCCCTCCCCCCGGGGGTATGAACACTGAAGCTTTCTTT. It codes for CASSPPPGGMNTEAFF.

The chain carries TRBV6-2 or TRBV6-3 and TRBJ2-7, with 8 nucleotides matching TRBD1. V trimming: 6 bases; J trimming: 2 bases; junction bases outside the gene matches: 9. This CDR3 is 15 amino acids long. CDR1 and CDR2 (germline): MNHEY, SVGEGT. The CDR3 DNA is TGTGCCAGCAGCCGTGGGGACAGGCGCCCCTACGAGCAGTACTTC. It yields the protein CASSRGDRRPYEQYF.

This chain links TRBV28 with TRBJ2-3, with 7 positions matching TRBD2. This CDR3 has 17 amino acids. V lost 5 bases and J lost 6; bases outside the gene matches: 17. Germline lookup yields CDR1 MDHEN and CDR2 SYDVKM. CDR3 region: CASSPLEAAGSEDTQYF. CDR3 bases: TGTGCCAGCAGTCCCCTGGAGGCAGCGGGGTCGGAGGATACGCAGTATTTT. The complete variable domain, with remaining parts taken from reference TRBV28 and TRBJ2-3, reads DVKVTQSSRYLVKRTGEKVFLECVQDMDHENMFWYRQDPGLGLRLIYFSYDVKMKEKGDIPEGYSVSREKKERFSLILESASTNQTSMYLCASSPLEAAGSEDTQYFGPGTRLTVL.

CDR3: CASSRTGWNTEAFF. CDR3 in DNA: TGTGCCAGCAGCAGGACAGGGTGGAACACTGAAGCTTTCTTT. The chain employs TRBV12-3 or TRBV12-4 and TRBJ1-1; 8 positions match TRBD1. CDR3 length: 14 amino acids. Trimming took 6 bases from V and 1 from J; bases not matched to a gene: 4.

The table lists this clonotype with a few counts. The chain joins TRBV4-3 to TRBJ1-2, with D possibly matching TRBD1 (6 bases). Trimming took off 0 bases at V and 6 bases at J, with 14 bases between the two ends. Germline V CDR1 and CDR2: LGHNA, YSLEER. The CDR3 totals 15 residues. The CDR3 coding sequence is TGCGCCAGCAGCCAAGATAGTAGGGGGGCGGATGGCTACACCTTC. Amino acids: CASSQDSRGADGYTF.

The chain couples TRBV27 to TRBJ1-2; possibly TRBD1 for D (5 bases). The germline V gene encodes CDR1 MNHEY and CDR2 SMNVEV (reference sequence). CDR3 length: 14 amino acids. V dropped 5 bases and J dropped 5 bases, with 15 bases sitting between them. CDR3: CASSMGRSLYGYTF. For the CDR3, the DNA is TGTGCCAGCAGTATGGGACGTAGCCTATATGGCTACACCTTC.

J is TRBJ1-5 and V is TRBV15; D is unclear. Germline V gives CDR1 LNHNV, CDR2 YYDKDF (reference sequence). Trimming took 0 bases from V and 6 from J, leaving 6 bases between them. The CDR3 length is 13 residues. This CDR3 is CATSRDPPQPQHF. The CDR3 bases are TGTGCCACCAGCAGAGATCCCCCTCAGCCCCAGCATTTT.

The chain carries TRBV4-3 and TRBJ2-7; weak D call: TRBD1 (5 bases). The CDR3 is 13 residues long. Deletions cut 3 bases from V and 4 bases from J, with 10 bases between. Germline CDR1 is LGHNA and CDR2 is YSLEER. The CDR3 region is CASSHQKGYEQYF. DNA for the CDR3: TGCGCCAGCAGCCACCAGAAGGGGTACGAGCAGTACTTC.

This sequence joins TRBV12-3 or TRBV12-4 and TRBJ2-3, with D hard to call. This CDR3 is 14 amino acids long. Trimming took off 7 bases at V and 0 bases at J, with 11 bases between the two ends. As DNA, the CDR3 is TGTGCCAGCACCCAAGGGATTAGCACAGATACGCAGTATTTT. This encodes CASTQGISTDTQYF.

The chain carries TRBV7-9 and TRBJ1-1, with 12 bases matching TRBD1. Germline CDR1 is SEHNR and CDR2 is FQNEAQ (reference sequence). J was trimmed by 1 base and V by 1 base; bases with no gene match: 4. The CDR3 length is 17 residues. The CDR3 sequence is CASSLGDRGLKNTEAFF. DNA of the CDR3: TGTGCCAGCAGCTTAGGGGACAGGGGGCTGAAGAACACTGAAGCTTTCTTT.

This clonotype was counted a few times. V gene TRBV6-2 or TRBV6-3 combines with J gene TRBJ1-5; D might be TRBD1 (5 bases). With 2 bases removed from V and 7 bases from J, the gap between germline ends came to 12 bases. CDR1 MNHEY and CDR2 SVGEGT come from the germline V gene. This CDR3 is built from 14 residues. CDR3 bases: TGTGCCAGCAGTTACGAGGGGAACTTGCAGCCCCAGCATTTT. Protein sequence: CASSYEGNLQPQHF.

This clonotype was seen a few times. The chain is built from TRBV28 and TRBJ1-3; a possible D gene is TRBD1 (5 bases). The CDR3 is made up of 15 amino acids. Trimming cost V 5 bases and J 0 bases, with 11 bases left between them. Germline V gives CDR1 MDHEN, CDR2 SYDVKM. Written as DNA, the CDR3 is TGTGCCAGCAGTCTCCGGGGGAGCTCTGGAAACACCATATATTTT. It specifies CASSLRGSSGNTIYF.